The 15 T cell receptor beta chains presented below share a single source sample, sequenced in a study of blood T cells in healthy people across ages. Through a sample-barcoded 5' primer and a J-beta primer mix, a second PCR was run for roughly 7 to 11 cycles. TCRdb re-derived calls from the 5' RACE reads in MiXCR, one entry per CDR3 protein. In the table there are more than 800,000 distinct CDR3 sequences, around 30% of which are singletons. The sequenced material came from blood. Every receptor here comes from a woman of 80 years or more in good health.

As concerns this clonotype: This may come from a read error, since a much larger clone is one base off. CDR3 bases: TGTGCCGGCAGGGACATAGCGGACATTCAGTACTTC. Translating it yields CAGRDIADIQYF. V usage is TRBV3-1 and J usage is TRBJ2-5; the D gene could be TRBD1 or TRBD2 (6 bases each). The closer fit of TRBJ2-4 to the DNA end suggests the J call may be wrong. The CDR3 loop spans 12 amino acids. Germline V CDR1 and CDR2: LGHDT, YNNKEL (reference sequence).

This clonotype has more than one count but fewer than ten. The V and J genes are TRBV3-1 and TRBJ1-1; tentatively, D is TRBD1 (6 bases). V was shortened by 3 bases and J by 4 bases, with 12 bases between the two germline ends. Germline CDR1 reads LGHDT; CDR2 reads YNNKEL (reference sequence). CDR3 size: 14 residues. CDR3 residues: CASSHRQEVTEAFF. The DNA for the CDR3 is TGTGCCAGCAGCCACCGACAGGAGGTCACTGAAGCTTTCTTT.

In regard to this clonotype: A much larger clone sits a single nucleotide away, making a read error possible. The V gene is TRBV7-2, the J gene TRBJ2-7; D possibly corresponds to TRBD1 (6 bases). The CDR3 totals 15 residues. Trimming left V 6 bases short and J 7 bases short, with 22 bases between. Germline CDR1 SGHTA, CDR2 FQGNSA. The CDR3 sequence is CASSKPGHPCEEQYF. DNA for the CDR3: TGTGCCAGCAGTAAACCGGGACACCCCTGTGAAGAGCAGTACTTC.

The rearrangement joins TRBV20-1 to TRBJ2-3; unclear D gene. CDR1 is DFQATT, CDR2 SNEGSKA, per germline (reference sequence). The CDR3 is made up of 17 amino acids. V lost 3 bases to trimming and J lost 0 bases, with 19 bases between them. The CDR3 bases are TGCAGTGCTAGGGATCGTTCGCCGGCCTCTAGCACAGATACGCAGTATTTT. Protein: CSARDRSPASSTDTQYF.

This chain uses TRBV29-1 with TRBJ2-1, with 10 bases lining up with TRBD2. CDR3 length: 12 amino acids. Per the germline V gene, CDR1 is SQVTM and CDR2 is ANQGSEA. V dropped 5 bases and J dropped 9; count of bases not matched to a gene: 4. The CDR3 bases are TGCAGCGTTCTAGCGGGAGTTTTTGAGCAGTTCTTC. Protein: CSVLAGVFEQFF.

The chain links TRBV30 to TRBJ2-2; D call uncertain. The CDR3 is 11 residues long. Germline CDR1 GTSNPN, CDR2 SVGIG (reference sequence). Trimming removed 0 bases at V and 6 bases at J, with 2 bases between. The CDR3 reads CAWSVAGELFF. CDR3 bases: TGTGCCTGGAGTGTCGCCGGGGAGCTGTTTTTT.

This chain links TRBV12-3 or TRBV12-4 with TRBJ1-1; D gene uncertain. CDR3 length: 15 amino acids. V was shortened by 6 bases and J by 6 bases, with 20 bases between the two germline ends. Written as DNA, the CDR3 is TGTGCCAGCAGCCTCTTTGCCCCTCTCTCATCTGAAGCTTTCTTT. It codes for CASSLFAPLSSEAFF.

In regard to this clonotype: A read error may produce the germline difference seen at one junction end. The chain combines TRBV4-1 with TRBJ2-1; 7 bases agree with TRBD2. There are 17 residues in the CDR3. Germline assignment: CDR1 MGHRA and CDR2 YSYEKL. The CDR3 nucleotides are TGCGCCGGCAGCCAAGGGCCTAGCGGTTCCTCCTACAATGAGCAGTTCTTC. Translated, it gives CAGSQGPSGSSYNEQFF.

The V call is TRBV19, the J call TRBJ2-7; TRBD2 is a possible D gene (6 bases). The CDR3 extends over 15 amino acids. Looked up from germline, CDR1 is LNHDA and CDR2 is SQIVND (reference sequence). Trimming took off 4 bases at V and 0 bases at J, with 13 bases between the two ends. The CDR3 nucleotides are TGTGCCAGTAGTACGTGGGGGGATCTCTCCTACGAGCAGTACTTC. It is translated as CASSTWGDLSYEQYF.

This clonotype has a count of ten or more. The chain is built from TRBV7-2 and TRBJ2-1, with D possibly being TRBD2 (5 bases). Germline V gives CDR1 SGHTA, CDR2 FQGNSA. Between the trimmed V and J ends, which lost 5 bases and 0 bases, there was a span of 17 bases. The CDR3 loop spans 17 amino acids. The CDR3 reads CASSLLGLASSYNEQFF. DNA of the CDR3: TGTGCCAGCAGCCTCCTTGGGTTAGCGTCCTCCTACAATGAGCAGTTCTTC.

This clonotype has a count of ten or more. This sequence joins TRBV6-5 and TRBJ2-3, with D perhaps TRBD1 (5 bases). There are 18 residues in the CDR3. CDR1 MNHEY and CDR2 SVGAGI come from the germline V gene. Trimming shortened V by 4 bases and J by 0 bases, and 20 bases separated the two germline ends. CDR3 sequence: CASSSGSSSHSSTDTQYF. The CDR3 coding sequence is TGTGCCAGCAGTTCAGGGTCGTCCAGCCACAGCAGCACAGATACGCAGTATTTT.

This chain joins TRBV20-1 and TRBJ2-4, with 9 bases matching TRBD2. Trimming at V came to 4 bases and at J to 7 bases, leaving 5 bases not matched to a gene. The CDR3 loop spans 13 amino acids. Per germline, CDR1 DFQATT and CDR2 SNEGSKA (reference sequence). CDR3 DNA: TGCAGTGCTACGCCGGGACTAGCCAACATTCAGTACTTC. As protein: CSATPGLANIQYF.

Details on this clonotype: This may arise from a read error, as a much more abundant clone is one base away. The chain links TRBV5-1 to TRBJ2-3; 14 bases agree with TRBD2. Trimming removed 3 bases from V and 0 bases from J; junction bases left unmatched: 6. This CDR3 has 18 amino acids. From germline, CDR1 is SGHRS and CDR2 YFSETQ. This chain's CDR3 is CASSWGTSGSWSTDTQYF. The CDR3 nucleotides are TGCGCCAGCAGCTGGGGGACTAGCGGGAGTTGGAGCACAGATACGCAGTATTTT.

The chain employs TRBV5-3 and TRBJ2-7; possibly TRBD1 or TRBD2 for D (6 bases each). TRBV5-3 qualifies as an ORF whose function is uncertain. Trimming stripped 1 base from V and 5 bases from J, with 19 bases between. CDR3 length: 16 amino acids. CDR3 coding DNA: TGTGCCAGAAGCTTGAGGGGGGCCAGGGGAGCCCACGAGCAGTACTTC. Residues: CARSLRGARGAHEQYF.

This clonotype was observed many times. The rearrangement joins TRBV30 to TRBJ2-7, with D perhaps given as TRBD1 or TRBD2 (5 bases each). This CDR3 has 14 residues. V dropped 5 bases and J dropped 7 bases, with 21 bases sitting between them. Germline-derived CDR1 and CDR2 are GTSNPN and SVGIG (reference sequence). Here the CDR3 reads CAWPAHGAEREQYF. CDR3 nucleotides: TGTGCCTGGCCGGCGCACGGGGCAGAGAGGGAGCAGTACTTC.